The present entry profiles one T cell receptor beta chain with its context. This specimen belongs to a study of blood T cell repertoires in COVID-19. Across the whole study: From the United States, Italy and Spain came samples of acute and convalescent COVID-19. Sample material is recorded as cDNA or gDNA derived from T cells, B-cell-depleted T cells, or PBMCs.

Seattle enrolled patients during active infection and tracked them longitudinally. Per the original data handling: Quantification of nucleated cells was approximated via reference gene primer amplification. Produced via immunoSEQ multiplex PCR; TCRdb's table is partial and in-frame only. The V and J calls and the clone size are those of that table, but D and trimming were determined from the DNA. The sample shows roughly 120,000 clones, roughly nine tenths of them seen only once. This CDR3 has 15 residues. Germline V CDR1 and CDR2: MNHEY, SVGEGT. The trim removed 5 bases at V and 1 base at J, leaving 4 bases unmatched.

The sequence derives from a man in his sixties with COVID-19, enrolled during active disease. The source material was peripheral blood. The J gene is TRBJ2-2, the V gene TRBV6-2 or TRBV6-3; 7 bases map to TRBD1. The CDR3 nucleotides are TGTGCCAGCAGTCCCGGGACAGAGAACACCGGGGAGCTGTTTTTT. Protein sequence: CASSPGTENTGELFF.